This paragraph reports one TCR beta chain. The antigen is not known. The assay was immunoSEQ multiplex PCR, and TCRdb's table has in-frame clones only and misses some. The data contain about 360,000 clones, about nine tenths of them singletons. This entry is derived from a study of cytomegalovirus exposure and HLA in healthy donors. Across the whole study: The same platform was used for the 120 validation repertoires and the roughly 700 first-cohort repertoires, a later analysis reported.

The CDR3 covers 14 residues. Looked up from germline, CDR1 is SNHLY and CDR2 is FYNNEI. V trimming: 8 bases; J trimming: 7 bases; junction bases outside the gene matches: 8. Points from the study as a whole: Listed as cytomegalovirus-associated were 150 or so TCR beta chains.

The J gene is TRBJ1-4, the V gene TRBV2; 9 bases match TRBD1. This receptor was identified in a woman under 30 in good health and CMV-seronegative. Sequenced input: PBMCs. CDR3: CASATGTGSEKLFF. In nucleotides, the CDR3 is TGTGCCAGCGCCACCGGGACAGGGAGTGAAAAACTGTTTTTT.